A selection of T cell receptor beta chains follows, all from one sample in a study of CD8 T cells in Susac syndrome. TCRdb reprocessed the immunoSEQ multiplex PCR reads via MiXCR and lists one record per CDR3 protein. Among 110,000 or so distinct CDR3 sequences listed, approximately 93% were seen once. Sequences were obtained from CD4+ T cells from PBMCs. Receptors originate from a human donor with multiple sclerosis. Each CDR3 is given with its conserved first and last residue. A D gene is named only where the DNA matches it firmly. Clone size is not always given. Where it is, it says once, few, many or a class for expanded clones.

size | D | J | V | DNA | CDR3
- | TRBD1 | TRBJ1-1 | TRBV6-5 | TGTGCCAGCAGTTACCGCTCCAGGGGGAGGGCTTTCTTT | CASSYRSRGRAFF
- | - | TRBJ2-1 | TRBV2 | TGTGCCAGCTTTGACAGTAATACCTACAATGAGCAGTTCTTC | CASFDSNTYNEQFF
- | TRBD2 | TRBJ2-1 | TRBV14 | TGTGCCAGCAGCCTGGCTAGCGGGGTGACCTACAATGAGCAGTTCTTC | CASSLASGVTYNEQFF
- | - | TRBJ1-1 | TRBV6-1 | TGTGCCAGCAGACAACAGGCGAACACTGAAGCTTTCTTT | CASRQQANTEAFF
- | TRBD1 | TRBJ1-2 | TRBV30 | TGTGCCTGGAGCCCCGACAGGGGAAACTATGGCTACACCTTC | CAWSPDRGNYGYTF
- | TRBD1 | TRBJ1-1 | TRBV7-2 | TGTGCCAGCAGCTTAGATCGGACAGGGATCCGCACTGAAGCTTTCTTT | CASSLDRTGIRTEAFF
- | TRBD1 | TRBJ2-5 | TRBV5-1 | TGCGCCAGCAGCTGGGGGACAGGGGGCCAAGAGACCCAGTACTTC | CASSWGTGGQETQYF
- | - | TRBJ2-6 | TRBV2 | TGTGCCAGCAGGGACAGCTCTGGGGCCAACGTCCTGACTTTC | CASRDSSGANVLTF
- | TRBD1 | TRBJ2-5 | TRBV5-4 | TGTGCCAGCAGCTTCGACAGGGCAGAGACCCAGTACTTC | CASSFDRAETQYF
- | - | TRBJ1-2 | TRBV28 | TGTGCCAGCAGTTCTGGGATTCGGAATGGCTACACCTTC | CASSSGIRNGYTF
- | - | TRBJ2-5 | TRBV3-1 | TGTGCCAGCAGCCAAGATTTAAAGACCCAGTACTTC | CASSQDLKTQYF
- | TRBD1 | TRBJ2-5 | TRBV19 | TGTGCCAGTAGAGTAACCGGGACAGCGGAGACCCAGTACTTC | CASRVTGTAETQYF
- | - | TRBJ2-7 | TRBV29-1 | TGCAGCGTGACACTTTCCTACGAGCAGTACTTC | CSVTLSYEQYF
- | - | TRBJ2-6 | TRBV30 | TGTGCCTGGAGTGTGGCTCGGAGCTCTGGGGCCAACGTCCTGACTTTC | CAWSVARSSGANVLTF
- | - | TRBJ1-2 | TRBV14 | TGTGCCAGCAGCCAACGACAGACGGACTACACCTTC | CASSQRQTDYTF
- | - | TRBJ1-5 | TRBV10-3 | TGTGCCATCAGTGCAGGGGGCAATCAGCCCCAGCATTTT | CAISAGGNQPQHF
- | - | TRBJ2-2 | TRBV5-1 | TGCGCCAGCAGCTCTACAGATATCACCGGGGAGCTGTTTTTT | CASSSTDITGELFF
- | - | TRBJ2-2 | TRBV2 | TGTGCCAGCAGTGAAGCGACGTGGTCAGGGGTGACCGGGGAGCTGTTTTTT | CASSEATWSGVTGELFF
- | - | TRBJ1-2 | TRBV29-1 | TGCAGCGCAGGGTCCGCCTATGGCTACACCTTC | CSAGSAYGYTF
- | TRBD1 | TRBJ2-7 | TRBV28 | TGTGCCAGCAGTATTCCCGGACAGGGTGTGCAGTACTTC | CASSIPGQGVQYF
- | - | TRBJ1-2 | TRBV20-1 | TGCAGTGCTGGAGAGTGGGGGCTCACCTTC | CSAGEWGLTF
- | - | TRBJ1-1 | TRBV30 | TGTGCCTGGAGTGTACCCCAGGAAGAAGCTTTCTTT | CAWSVPQEEAFF
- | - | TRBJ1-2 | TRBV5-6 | TGTGCCAGCATCAGGGGCCAGGGAGACTATGGCTACACCTTC | CASIRGQGDYGYTF
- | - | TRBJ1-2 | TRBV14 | TGTGCCAGCAGCCAAGGGCGGAACTATGGCTACACCTTC | CASSQGRNYGYTF
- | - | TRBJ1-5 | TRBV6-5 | TGTGCCAGCGGGAACAGGGATCAGCCCCAGCATTTT | CASGNRDQPQHF
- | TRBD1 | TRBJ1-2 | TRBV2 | TGTGCCAGCAGGGACAGGCTACGAGACGGAGGCTACACCTTC | CASRDRLRDGGYTF
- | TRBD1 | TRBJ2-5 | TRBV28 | TGTGCCAGCAAGTTAGGGGACAGACGTTACCAAGAGACCCAGTACTTC | CASKLGDRRYQETQYF
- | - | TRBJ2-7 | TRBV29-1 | TGCAGCGTGGGGGCTGGGTACGAGCAGTACTTC | CSVGAGYEQYF
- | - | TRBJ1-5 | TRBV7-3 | TGTGCCAGCAGCTTAATGCCAGATCAGCCCCAGCATTTT | CASSLMPDQPQHF
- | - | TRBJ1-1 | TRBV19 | TGTGCCAGCCTACCCGATCGGGGAGGGATCACTGAAGCTTTCTTT | CASLPDRGGITEAFF
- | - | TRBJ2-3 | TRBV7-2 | TGTGCCAGCAGCTTATCAGAAAATACGCAGTATTTT | CASSLSENTQYF
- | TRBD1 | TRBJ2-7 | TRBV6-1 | TGTGTCGTGCAGGGGGCCCCCTACGAGCAGTACTTC | CVVQGAPYEQYF
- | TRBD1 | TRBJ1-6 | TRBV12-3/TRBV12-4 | TGTGCCAGCAGTTTTTTCTGGACAGGGGAGTATCCACCCCTCCACTTT | CASSFFWTGEYPPLHF
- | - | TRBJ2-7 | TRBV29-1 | TGCAGCGTTGAAGGCCAGAGCTACGAGCAGTACTTC | CSVEGQSYEQYF
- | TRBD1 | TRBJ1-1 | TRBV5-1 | TGCGCCAGCAGCTCCTGGACAGGGGAGACTGAAGCTTTCTTT | CASSSWTGETEAFF
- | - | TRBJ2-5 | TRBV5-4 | TGTGCCAGCAGGGGTATTTTAGAGGGGGAGACCCAGTACTTC | CASRGILEGETQYF
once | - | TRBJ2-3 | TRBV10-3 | TGTGCCATCAGTGAGTCGACGGGCTCAGATACGCAGTATTTT | CAISESTGSDTQYF
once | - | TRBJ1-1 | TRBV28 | TGTGCCAGCAGTGGGGGAGGCCCGGTAGGAGCTTTCTTT | CASSGGGPVGAFF
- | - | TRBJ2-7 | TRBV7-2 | TGTGCCAGCAGCTTCCCCCCGTCTGCTGGGGGATACGAGCAGTACTTC | CASSFPPSAGGYEQYF
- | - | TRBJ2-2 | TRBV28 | TGTGCCAGCGTTACGAGCGGGAACACCGGGGAGCTGTTTTTT | CASVTSGNTGELFF
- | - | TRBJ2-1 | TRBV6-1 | TGTGCCAGCAGCTTAAGGATGCGGGATGAGCAGTTCTTC | CASSLRMRDEQFF
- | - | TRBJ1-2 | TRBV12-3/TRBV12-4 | TGTGCCAGCAGGCCGGGAACCCGAGGTGGCTACACCTTC | CASRPGTRGGYTF
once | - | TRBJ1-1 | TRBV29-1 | TGCAGCTTTTCAGGGGCTGGGAACACTGAAGCTTTCTTT | CSFSGAGNTEAFF
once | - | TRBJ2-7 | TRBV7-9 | TGTGCCAGCAGCTCCTCACAGGGAGGCGAGCAGTACTTC | CASSSSQGGEQYF
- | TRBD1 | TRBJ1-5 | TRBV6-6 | TGTGCCAGCAGTTACTCGGGACAGGACAATCAGCCCCAGCATTTT | CASSYSGQDNQPQHF
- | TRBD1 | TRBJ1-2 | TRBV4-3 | TGCGCCAGCAACCCGCAAACCGGGACAGGGGTAGGGTATGGCTACACCTTC | CASNPQTGTGVGYGYTF
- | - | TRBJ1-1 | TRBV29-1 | TGCAGCGTTGAAGAAGCAGCGAACACTGAAGCTTTCTTT | CSVEEAANTEAFF
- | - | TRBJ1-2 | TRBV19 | TGTGCCAGTAGTAAACGGCCCCCGGCGAACAGGGCTGGGACCTATGGCTACACCTTC | CASSKRPPANRAGTYGYTF
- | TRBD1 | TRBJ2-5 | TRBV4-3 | TGCGCCAGCAGCCAAGATGGGACAGTTCAAGAGACCCAGTACTTC | CASSQDGTVQETQYF
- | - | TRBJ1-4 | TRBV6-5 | TGTGCCAGCAGTTTTAACGGGGGAAGACTGTTTTTT | CASSFNGGRLFF
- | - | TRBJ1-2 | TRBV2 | TGTGCCAGCACCGACGACGGAAACTATGGCTACACCTTC | CASTDDGNYGYTF
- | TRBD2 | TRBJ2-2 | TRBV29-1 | TGCAGCGTTGGGAGGCGACTAGCGGACACCGGGGAGCTGTTTTTT | CSVGRRLADTGELFF
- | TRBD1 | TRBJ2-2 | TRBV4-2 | TGTGCCAGCAGCCCGGGGGTAGGACAGGGTAACACCGGGGAGCTGTTTTTT | CASSPGVGQGNTGELFF
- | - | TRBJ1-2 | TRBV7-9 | TGTGCCAGCAGTCTCAACGGGAGCCCGGAGGGCTACACCTTC | CASSLNGSPEGYTF
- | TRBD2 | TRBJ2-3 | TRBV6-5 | TGTGCCAGCAGCTACCCGGGACTAGCGGGGGGGAACACAGATACGCAGTATTTT | CASSYPGLAGGNTDTQYF